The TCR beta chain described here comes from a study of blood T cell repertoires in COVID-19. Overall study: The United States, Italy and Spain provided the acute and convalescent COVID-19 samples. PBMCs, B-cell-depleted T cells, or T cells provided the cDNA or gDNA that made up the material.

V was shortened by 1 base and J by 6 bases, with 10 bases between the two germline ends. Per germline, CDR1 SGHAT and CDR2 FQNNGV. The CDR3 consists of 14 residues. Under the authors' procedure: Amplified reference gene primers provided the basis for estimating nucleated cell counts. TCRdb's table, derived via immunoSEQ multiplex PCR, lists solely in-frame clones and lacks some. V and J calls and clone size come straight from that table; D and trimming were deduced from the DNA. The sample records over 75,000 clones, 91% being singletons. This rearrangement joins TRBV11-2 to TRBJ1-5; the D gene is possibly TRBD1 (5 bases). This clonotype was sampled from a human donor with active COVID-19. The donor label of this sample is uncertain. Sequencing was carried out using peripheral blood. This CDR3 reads CASSLVGGTQPQHF. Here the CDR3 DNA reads TGTGCCAGCAGCTTAGTTGGGGGGACTCAGCCCCAGCATTTT.